The 25 T cell receptor beta chains below all came from one sample that was sequenced in a study of blood T cell repertoires in COVID-19. The assay was immunoSEQ multiplex PCR, and TCRdb's table has in-frame clones only and misses some. The sample shows 45,000 to 50,000 clones, about 76% of them seen only once. The specimen was peripheral blood. The receptors were gathered from a human donor with active or convalescent COVID-19. The donor label of this sample is uncertain.

The chain joins TRBV7-9 to TRBJ1-3; D possibly corresponds to TRBD1 (5 bases). Germline V lookup: CDR1 SEHNR, CDR2 FQNEAQ (reference sequence). The CDR3 is 14 residues long. Between the trimmed V and J ends, which lost 2 bases and 11 bases, there was a span of 16 bases. The CDR3 coding sequence is TGTGCCAGCAGCTTATCGACAGCTGTCAACCCCATATATTTT. It specifies CASSLSTAVNPIYF. The full variable domain, in which reference TRBV7-9 and TRBJ1-3 provide the parts outside the CDR3, is DTGVSQNPRHKITKRGQNVTFRCDPISEHNRLYWYRQTLGQGPEFLTYFQNEAQLEKSRLLSDRFSAERPKGSFSTLEIQRTEQGDSAMYLCASSLSTAVNPIYFGEGSWLTVV.

The CDR3, as DNA: TGTGCCAGCAGCGTCGAGCTCCCCTCTAGCACAGATACGCAGTATTTT. Protein sequence: CASSVELPSSTDTQYF. The chain combines TRBV21-1 with TRBJ2-3; the table's D gene call, TRBD2, was not cross checked with the DNA. TRBV21-1 represents a pseudogene. The CDR3 covers 16 residues.

This clone is categorized as medium-sized. Other DNA variants within this sample encode the same CDR3. This chain links TRBV3-1 (or the pseudogene TRBV3-2) with TRBJ1-5; D remains ambiguous. The CDR3 has 13 residues. V lost 3 bases and J lost 4, with 7 bases in between. Germline V gives CDR1 LGHDT, CDR2 YNNKEL (reference sequence). The CDR3 bases are TGTGCCAGCAGCCACAGCGGGAATCAGCCCCAGCATTTT. It yields the protein CASSHSGNQPQHF.

This sequence joins TRBV5-1 and TRBJ1-2; no reliable D call. In germline, CDR1 is SGHRS, CDR2 YFSETQ. V was trimmed by 4 bases and J by 3 bases, leaving 10 bases between them. The CDR3 is 13 amino acids. The CDR3 here is CASSPDSDYGYTF. CDR3 nucleotide sequence: TGCGCCAGCAGCCCGGACTCTGACTATGGCTACACCTTC.

The rearrangement links TRBV4-1 to TRBJ2-1; 7 bases align to TRBD2. From germline, CDR1 is MGHRA and CDR2 YSYEKL. The length of the CDR3 is 17 residues. The J segment lost 0 bases and the V segment lost 1 base, leaving 6 bases of the junction unmatched. CDR3 sequence: CASSQGSSGSSYNEQFF. The CDR3 DNA reads TGCGCCAGCAGCCAAGGTTCTAGCGGAAGCTCCTACAATGAGCAGTTCTTC.

This sequence joins TRBV5-1 and TRBJ2-7, with a tentative D call TRBD2 (5 bases). Trimming shortened V by 0 bases and J by 0 bases, and 13 bases separated the two germline ends. The CDR3 length is 16 residues. The germline gives CDR1 SGHRS, CDR2 YFSETQ. The CDR3 DNA follows: TGCGCCAGCAGCTTGGGAGGGCGGACCCGCTCCTACGAGCAGTACTTC. The encoded protein is CASSLGGRTRSYEQYF. The full variable domain, completed using reference TRBV5-1 and TRBJ2-7, is KAGVTQTPRYLIKTRGQQVTLSCSPISGHRSVSWYQQTPGQGLQFLFEYFSETQRNKGNFPGRFSGRQFSNSRSEMNVSTLELGDSALYLCASSLGGRTRSYEQYFGPGTRLTVT.

CDR3 region: CASSFQPRQGANTGELFF. In nucleotides, the CDR3 is TGTGCCAGCAGTTTCCAACCCCGTCAGGGGGCAAACACCGGGGAGCTGTTTTTT. The rearrangement joins TRBV27 to TRBJ2-2; TRBD1 matches at 8 bases. V dropped 3 bases and J dropped 2; count of bases not matched to a gene: 11. The CDR3 consists of 18 residues. Germline CDR1 reads MNHEY; CDR2 reads SMNVEV (reference sequence).

This chain uses TRBV5-1 with TRBJ2-1; TRBD2 agrees at 13 bases. The CDR3 totals 15 residues. Germline-derived CDR1 and CDR2 are SGHRS and YFSETQ. V gave up 0 bases and J gave up 9 bases; unmatched junction bases: 3. As DNA, the CDR3 is TGCGCCAGCAGCTTGGGACTAGCGGGAGGTGGTGAGCAGTTCTTC. Residues: CASSLGLAGGGEQFF.

The J gene is TRBJ2-1, the V gene TRBV4-1; 7 positions match TRBD2. The length of the CDR3 is 16 residues. Germline V gives CDR1 MGHRA, CDR2 YSYEKL. The trim removed 5 bases at V and 1 base at J, leaving 8 bases unmatched. As DNA, the CDR3 is TGCGCCAGCAGCTACTCGGGACTACTGTCCTACAATGAGCAGTTCTTC. Amino acid sequence: CASSYSGLLSYNEQFF.

The V call is TRBV9, the J call TRBJ2-1, with 8 bases lining up with TRBD2. This CDR3 contains 14 residues. V lost 7 bases and J lost 5; bases outside the gene matches: 8. Per the germline V gene, CDR1 is SGDLS and CDR2 is YYNGEE. The CDR3 region has the DNA TGTGCCAGCCGAAGCGGGGGAGGGGACAATGAGCAGTTCTTC. Residues: CASRSGGGDNEQFF.

V and J are TRBV10-2 and TRBJ2-5, with 7 nucleotides matching TRBD2. The CDR3 loop spans 13 amino acids. The germline V gene encodes CDR1 WSHSY and CDR2 SAAADI. J gave up 4 bases and V 5 bases, and 4 bases lay outside the gene matches. The CDR3 coding sequence is TGCGCCAGCAGTCGGGGACTATTAGAGACCCAGTACTTC. Translating it yields CASSRGLLETQYF.

J is TRBJ1-1 and V is TRBV19; D not certain. Germline loops: CDR1 LNHDA, CDR2 SQIVND (reference sequence). Trimming shortened V by 11 bases and J by 4 bases, and 11 bases separated the two germline ends. The CDR3 has 11 residues. The CDR3 sequence: CAGGDGTEAFF. CDR3 bases: TGTGCCGGCGGAGACGGCACTGAAGCTTTCTTT.

In this sample, this clone turned up once. V usage is TRBV19 and J usage is TRBJ2-6; TRBD1 matches at 8 bases. Germline V gene sequence: CDR1 LNHDA, CDR2 SQIVND (reference sequence). The CDR3 loop spans 14 amino acids. Losses at the gene ends were 5 bases for V and 3 bases for J; bases not matched to a gene: 0. DNA of the CDR3: TGTGCCAGTAGTGGGACAGGTGGGGCCAACGTCCTGACTTTC. It encodes CASSGTGGANVLTF. Together with reference TRBV19 and TRBJ2-6, the CDR3 gives the full variable domain: DGGITQSPKYLFRKEGQNVTLSCEQNLNHDAMYWYRQDPGQGLRLIYYSQIVNDFQKGDIAEGYSVSREKKESFPLTVTSAQKNPTAFYLCASSGTGGANVLTFGAGSRLTVL.

The chain is built from TRBV13 and TRBJ2-2; TRBD1 matches at 7 bases. The trim removed 6 bases at V and 3 bases at J, leaving 16 bases unmatched. The CDR3 is 18 residues long. Germline V CDR1 and CDR2: PRHDT, FYEKMQ (reference sequence). This chain's CDR3 is CASRLGTGDSRYTGELFF. CDR3 DNA: TGTGCCAGCAGGCTTGGCACAGGGGATTCGAGGTACACCGGGGAGCTGTTTTTT.

Only a few counts were recorded for this clone. The junction and the germline gene differ at one end; a read error may be behind it. The chain employs TRBV7-7 and TRBJ2-5; possible D gene TRBD1, 6 bases. The CDR3 sequence is 14 residues long. Germline lookup yields CDR1 SSHAT and CDR2 FNYEAQ (reference sequence). DNA of the CDR3: TGTGCTAGCAGCCCCGGGACAAACCAAGAGACCCAGTACTTC. Translating it yields CASSPGTNQETQYF.

The V and J genes are TRBV11-2 and TRBJ2-5; the D is unclear. This CDR3 comprises 12 residues. Germline V gene data show CDR1 as SGHAT and CDR2 as FQNNGV. V lost 5 bases and J lost 1, with 5 bases in between. CDR3 coding DNA: TGTGCCAGCAGCCCCCTCCAAGAGACCCAGTACTTC. Amino acids: CASSPLQETQYF. The variable domain in full, with the rest retrieved from reference TRBV11-2 and TRBJ2-5, is EAGVAQSPRYKIIEKRQSVAFWCNPISGHATLYWYQQILGQGPKLLIQFQNNGVVDDSQLPKDRFSAERLKGVDSTLKIQPAKLEDSAVYLCASSPLQETQYFGPGTRLLVL.

The chain joins TRBV6-5 to TRBJ2-1; the D is unclear. This CDR3 has 13 residues. The germline gives CDR1 MNHEY, CDR2 SVGAGI. With 6 bases removed from V and 0 bases from J, the gap between germline ends came to 6 bases. CDR3 sequence: CASRAGSYNEQFF. CDR3 DNA sequence: TGTGCCAGCAGAGCAGGCTCCTACAATGAGCAGTTCTTC.

This clone was seen many times. This chain links TRBV19 with TRBJ1-6; no reliable D call. V dropped 4 bases and J dropped 6 bases, with 16 bases sitting between them. Germline V CDR1 and CDR2: LNHDA, SQIVND (reference sequence). This CDR3 contains 16 residues. This CDR3 is CASSTPQTRFNSPLHF. CDR3 DNA sequence: TGTGCCAGTAGTACTCCCCAGACAAGATTTAATTCACCCCTCCACTTT.

The genes are TRBV9 and TRBJ2-1; D gene unclear. Trimming shortened V by 0 bases and J by 0 bases, and 10 bases separated the two germline ends. Germline V gene sequence: CDR1 SGDLS, CDR2 YYNGEE. The CDR3 loop spans 16 amino acids. CDR3 nucleotide sequence: TGTGCCAGCAGCGTAGCGGGTCCTAGCTCCTACAATGAGCAGTTCTTC. It is translated as CASSVAGPSSYNEQFF.

This clone has only a few counts. This chain uses TRBV4-3 with TRBJ1-2; TRBD1 is a possible D gene (5 bases). V gave up 2 bases and J gave up 8 bases, with 12 bases separating them. CDR1 LGHNA and CDR2 YSLEER come from the germline V gene. This CDR3 region has 13 residues. CDR3 DNA sequence: TGCGCCAGCAGCCAAAACAGGTTGTGGGGCTACACCTTC. It is translated as CASSQNRLWGYTF.

This clone occurred a few times. J is TRBJ1-5 and V is TRBV28, with 9 bases fitting TRBD1. Germline V gives CDR1 MDHEN, CDR2 SYDVKM. Trimming cost V 6 bases and J 9 bases; bases outside gene matches: 9. The CDR3 spans 14 residues. The CDR3 DNA is TGTGCCAGCAGCACTTACGACAGGGGGAGGCCCCAGCATTTT. Protein sequence: CASSTYDRGRPQHF.

The rearrangement links TRBV18 to TRBJ2-7, with 9 positions matching TRBD2. Trimming at V came to 4 bases and at J to 3 bases, leaving 13 bases not matched to a gene. Germline CDR1 KGHSH, CDR2 LQKENI. This CDR3 region has 17 residues. This CDR3 is CASSQFRSGRILYEQYF. As DNA, the CDR3 is TGTGCCAGCTCACAGTTCCGTAGCGGGAGAATCCTCTACGAGCAGTACTTC.

The rearrangement links TRBV11-3 to TRBJ2-3, with D maybe TRBD2 (5 bases). The V end lost 4 bases, the J end lost 0 bases, and 17 bases lay between the germline ends. The CDR3 is 17 residues long. The germline V gene has CDR1 SGHNT and CDR2 YENEEA. The CDR3, as DNA: TGTGCCAGCAGCTCCCGATCCGGGGTCTCTAGCACAGATACGCAGTATTTT. It translates to CASSSRSGVSSTDTQYF.

This chain connects TRBV19 to TRBJ2-3, with 9 bases matching TRBD2. Per germline, CDR1 LNHDA and CDR2 SQIVND (reference sequence). The CDR3 extends over 16 amino acids. After removal of 2 bases from V and 3 bases from J, the junction contained 6 bases not matched to a gene. The CDR3 protein is CASSIKASGNTDTQYF. The CDR3 DNA sequence: TGTGCCAGTAGTATAAAGGCTAGCGGGAATACAGATACGCAGTATTTT.

This clone was seen a single time. The chain links TRBV5-1 to TRBJ1-3; TRBD1 agrees at 9 bases. The V and J ends lost 2 bases and 3 bases, in that order; junction bases with no gene match: 6. The CDR3 totals 16 residues. The germline V gene encodes CDR1 SGHRS and CDR2 YFSETQ. This chain's CDR3 is CASSLTDRGSGNTIYF. In DNA form, the CDR3 reads TGCGCCAGCAGCTTAACAGACAGGGGGAGTGGAAACACCATATATTTT. Combining the CDR3 with reference TRBV5-1 and TRBJ1-3 gives the whole variable domain KAGVTQTPRYLIKTRGQQVTLSCSPISGHRSVSWYQQTPGQGLQFLFEYFSETQRNKGNFPGRFSGRQFSNSRSEMNVSTLELGDSALYLCASSLTDRGSGNTIYFGEGSWLTVV.